The 17 T cell receptor beta chains reported below all come from one sample, sequenced in a study of STAT5B mutations in CD4+ large granular lymphocyte leukemia. Assay: immunoSEQ multiplex PCR; the TCRdb copy retains only in-frame clones and omits some. The sample holds about 38,000 clones, 65% to 90% seen once. Sequencing input: CD4+ T cells from blood buffy coats. These receptors were collected from a human donor in good health.

This chain joins TRBV2 and TRBJ2-3, with 12 bases lining up with TRBD2. Germline V gives CDR1 SNHLY, CDR2 FYNNEI. The CDR3 is made up of 18 amino acids. The junction had 10 bases not matched to a gene; V was cut back by 6 bases and J by 0 bases. CDR3 protein: CASRYPGLAGPSTDTQYF. In nucleotides, the CDR3 is TGTGCCAGCAGATACCCGGGACTAGCGGGTCCAAGCACAGATACGCAGTATTTT.

The V gene is TRBV6-5, the J gene TRBJ1-5, with TRBD1 matching 8 bases. CDR1 is MNHEY, CDR2 SVGAGI, per germline. The J segment lost 5 bases and the V segment lost 6 bases, leaving 6 bases of the junction unmatched. The CDR3 is 14 residues long. CDR3 sequence reads: CASSPDREDQPQHF. In DNA form, the CDR3 reads TGTGCCAGCAGCCCGGACAGGGAGGATCAGCCCCAGCATTTT.

This chain uses TRBV30 with TRBJ2-6, with 7 bases matching TRBD1. V shed 3 bases, J shed 2 bases, and the junction held 4 bases outside the gene matches. CDR1 and CDR2 from the germline V gene are GTSNPN and SVGIG (reference sequence). The length of the CDR3 is 15 residues. The CDR3: CAWRVDRAGANVLTF. Here the CDR3 DNA reads TGTGCCTGGAGGGTCGACAGGGCTGGGGCCAACGTCCTGACTTTC.

The chain uses TRBV6-5 and TRBJ2-7; TRBD1 matches 9 bases. Per germline, CDR1 MNHEY and CDR2 SVGAGI. Losses at the gene ends were 5 bases for V and 6 bases for J; bases not matched to a gene: 2. There are 12 residues in the CDR3. CDR3 coding DNA: TGTGCCAGCAGTCGACAGGGGGGCGAGCAGTACTTC. It codes for CASSRQGGEQYF.

In its sample, this clone was seen once. The chain combines TRBV9 with TRBJ1-1, with D possibly matching TRBD1 (6 bases). Trimming pared 4 bases from V and 4 bases from J, leaving 17 bases between. The CDR3 runs 15 residues. Germline V gene lookup returns CDR1 SGDLS and CDR2 YYNGEE. CDR3 sequence reads: CASSREGGIGTEAFF. Here the CDR3 DNA reads TGTGCCAGCAGCCGCGAGGGGGGGATAGGCACTGAAGCTTTCTTT.

This chain joins TRBV11-2 and TRBJ2-2; TRBD1 matches 7 bases. The CDR3 is 17 amino acids. CDR1 is SGHAT, CDR2 FQNNGV, per germline. V lost 2 bases and J lost 0; bases outside the gene matches: 6. The CDR3 nucleotides are TGTGCCAGCAGCTTAAGACAGGGCCGCTCGAACACCGGGGAGCTGTTTTTT. Translating it yields CASSLRQGRSNTGELFF.

The chain couples TRBV7-3 to TRBJ1-1, with unresolved D. Trimming removed 5 bases at V and 2 bases at J, with 9 bases between. CDR3 length: 13 residues. Per germline, CDR1 SGHTA and CDR2 FQGTGA. CDR3 region: CASSSTSNTEAFF. CDR3 nucleotides: TGTGCCAGCAGCAGTACAAGTAACACTGAAGCTTTCTTT. Complete variable domain (other parts from reference TRBV7-3 and TRBJ1-1): GAGVSQTPSNKVTEKGKYVELRCDPISGHTALYWYRQSLGQGPEFLIYFQGTGAADDSGLPNDRFFAVRPEGSVSTLKIQRTERGDSAVYLCASSSTSNTEAFFGQGTRLTVV.

This clone was detected only a few times. The chain couples TRBV30 to TRBJ2-7; D ambiguous. The V end was cut by 2 bases, the J end by 4 bases, with 6 bases between. CDR1 is GTSNPN, CDR2 SVGIG, per germline (reference sequence). The CDR3 consists of 11 residues. The chain's CDR3 is CAWSPLYEQYF. The CDR3 DNA reads TGTGCCTGGAGTCCCCTGTACGAGCAGTACTTC.

This clone was recorded a few times. The rearrangement links TRBV14 to TRBJ1-1; D is undetermined. V lost 2 bases and J 5 bases, leaving 15 bases between the germline ends. The CDR3 runs 15 residues. CDR1 and CDR2 (germline): SGHDN, FVKESK. CDR3 in DNA: TGTGCCAGCAGCCAATCGATAGGTGCGTGGACTGAAGCTTTCTTT. Protein product: CASSQSIGAWTEAFF.

This clone occurred a few times. The chain employs TRBV2 and TRBJ2-7, with a weak D call TRBD2 (6 bases). V was shortened by 3 bases and J by 0 bases, with 15 bases between the two germline ends. This CDR3 region has 16 residues. Germline values: CDR1 SNHLY, CDR2 FYNNEI. The CDR3 DNA reads TGTGCCAGCAGTGACTCCGGGACTGTGAGCTCCTACGAGCAGTACTTC. This translates into CASSDSGTVSSYEQYF.

The chain joins TRBV5-1 to TRBJ2-3; D unclear. This CDR3 has 14 residues. With 0 bases removed from V and 3 bases from J, the gap between germline ends came to 8 bases. Germline values: CDR1 SGHRS, CDR2 YFSETQ. The CDR3 nucleotides read TGCGCCAGCAGCTTGGCTGCAGCAACAGATACGCAGTATTTT. Protein: CASSLAAATDTQYF.

The rearrangement links TRBV25-1 to TRBJ2-7; D ambiguous. Trimming took 2 bases from V and 1 from J, leaving 12 bases between them. CDR1 is MGHDK and CDR2 is SYGVNS in the germline V gene. This CDR3 region has 15 residues. The DNA for the CDR3 is TGTGCCAGCAGTGAAGCGGTGTTCGGATCCTACGAGCAGTACTTC. This translates into CASSEAVFGSYEQYF.

The chain carries TRBV19 and TRBJ2-3; 9 bases match TRBD2. V lost 5 bases to trimming and J lost 4 bases; unmatched junction nucleotides: 4. The CDR3 covers 14 residues. CDR1 and CDR2 from the germline V gene are LNHDA and SQIVND (reference sequence). CDR3 in amino acids: CASSEAGGPDTQYF. The CDR3 nucleotides read TGTGCCAGTAGTGAAGCGGGGGGCCCAGATACGCAGTATTTT.

V gene TRBV10-3 combines with J gene TRBJ1-2; D is uncertain. The CDR3 totals 14 residues. The ends were cut back, 7 bases at V and 0 bases at J, with 12 bases in the middle. Germline CDR1 is ENHRY and CDR2 is SYGVKD. The CDR3 DNA sequence: TGTGCCATCACTGGGCAGGAGACTAACTATGGCTACACCTTC. Its translation is CAITGQETNYGYTF.

The V gene is TRBV4-1, the J gene TRBJ1-4, with D perhaps TRBD1 (5 bases). Trimming removed 1 base from V and 4 bases from J, with 10 bases in between. Germline lookup yields CDR1 MGHRA and CDR2 YSYEKL. This CDR3 spans 15 amino acids. CDR3 sequence reads: CASSQGWGDNEKLFF. CDR3 sequence (DNA): TGCGCCAGCAGCCAAGGGTGGGGGGATAATGAAAAACTGTTTTTT.

The chain employs TRBV18 and TRBJ2-7; TRBD2 might be the D (5 bases). The CDR3 sequence is 13 residues long. Germline lookup yields CDR1 KGHSH and CDR2 LQKENI. Trimming took 3 bases from V and 3 from J, leaving 9 bases between them. The CDR3 region has the DNA TGTGCCAGCTCACCGGGAGACCACTACGAGCAGTACTTC. Its protein product is CASSPGDHYEQYF.

The rearrangement joins TRBV10-3 to TRBJ1-4; 8 positions agree with TRBD1. In germline, CDR1 is ENHRY, CDR2 SYGVKD. Trimming removed 10 bases from V and 7 bases from J; junction bases left unmatched: 11. The CDR3 spans 14 residues. The CDR3 region has the DNA TGTGCCACACTTCGCGGACAGGGCAGTGAAAAACTGTTTTTT. This encodes CATLRGQGSEKLFF.